This T cell receptor (beta chain) was captured in a study of T-cell memory formation after mild COVID-19. General study findings and limits: Of the contracting clones, CD4+ ones lay mainly in CM and EM, and CD8+ ones in EMRA. Pre-infection memory harbored some responding clones, suggesting cross-reactive memory joined.

TCRdb passed the 5' RACE reads through MiXCR, listing each CDR3 protein once. The sample consists of 100,000 to 150,000 distinct CDR3 sequences, around 6.3% of them appearing once. Remarks on this clonotype: Its antigen remains unknown.

This CDR3 is 12 amino acids long. CDR1 is MNHNS and CDR2 is SASEGT in the germline V gene. V was clipped by 3 bases and J by 3 bases, with 6 bases between them. This chain joins TRBV6-1 and TRBJ2-7; D gene uncertain. This receptor was taken from an adult woman who had mild COVID-19 (a few samples of this study predate the infection). Cell type and time point are not known. Specimen: PBMCs or a T cell subset sorted from them (not recorded which). The CDR3 sequence: CASSDDLYEQYF. As DNA, the CDR3 is TGTGCCAGCAGTGATGACCTCTACGAGCAGTACTTC.